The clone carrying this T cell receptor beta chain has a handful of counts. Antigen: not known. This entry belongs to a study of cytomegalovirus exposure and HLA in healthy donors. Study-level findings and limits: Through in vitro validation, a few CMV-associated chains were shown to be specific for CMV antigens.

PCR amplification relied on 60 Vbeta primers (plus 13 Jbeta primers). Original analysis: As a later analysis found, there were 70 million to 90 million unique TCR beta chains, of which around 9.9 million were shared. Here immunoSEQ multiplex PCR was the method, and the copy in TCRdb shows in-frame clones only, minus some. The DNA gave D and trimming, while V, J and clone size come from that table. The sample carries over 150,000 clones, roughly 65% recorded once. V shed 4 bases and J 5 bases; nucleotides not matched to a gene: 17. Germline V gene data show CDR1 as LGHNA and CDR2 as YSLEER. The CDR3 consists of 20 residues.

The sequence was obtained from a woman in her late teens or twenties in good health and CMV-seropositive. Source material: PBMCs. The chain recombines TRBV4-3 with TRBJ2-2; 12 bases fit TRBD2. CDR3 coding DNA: TGCGCCAGCAGCCTATCGACTAGCGGGGGCGAGACGGGGTTGACCGGGGAGCTGTTTTTT. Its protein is CASSLSTSGGETGLTGELFF.